The 28 T cell receptor beta chains below were found in one sample sequenced in a study of OX40 agonist ivuxolimab in advanced cancers. Measured with immunoSEQ multiplex PCR; TCRdb has only the in-frame clones, and not every one. The profile shows 57,000 or so clones, 92% of them singletons. The specimen was CD4+ or CD8+ T cells sorted from blood, collected in a trial of the OX40 agonist ivuxolimab. The receptor set was obtained from an adult with an advanced solid tumor such as melanoma, head and neck, liver or kidney cancer.

The chain couples TRBV19 to TRBJ2-3; a weak D match, TRBD1 (5 bases). Germline CDR1 and CDR2: LNHDA and SQIVND (reference sequence). V lost 3 bases and J 2 bases, leaving 12 bases between the germline ends. The CDR3 is 15 amino acids. CDR3 nucleotide sequence: TGTGCCAGTAGTATTGGTAGGGGCAACACAGATACGCAGTATTTT. It encodes CASSIGRGNTDTQYF.

This rearrangement joins TRBV2 to TRBJ2-7; 9 positions agree with TRBD1. The CDR3 extends over 12 amino acids. The trim removed 4 bases at V and 6 bases at J, leaving 1 base unmatched. Germline lookup yields CDR1 SNHLY and CDR2 FYNNEI. The CDR3 DNA is TGTGCCAGCAGTGGGGACAGGGCCGAGCAGTACTTC. It encodes CASSGDRAEQYF.

V and J are TRBV6-1 and TRBJ1-4; the D is unclear. The V gene's germline CDR1 is MNHNS and CDR2 SASEGT. V was cut by 6 bases and J by 7 bases, with 9 bases left in between. The CDR3 has 12 residues. The DNA for the CDR3 is TGTGCCAGCAGGAGAGAGGGTGAAAAACTGTTTTTT. It encodes CASRREGEKLFF.

The V call is TRBV27, the J call TRBJ1-6, with a tentative D call TRBD1 (5 bases). The V gene's germline CDR1 is MNHEY and CDR2 SMNVEV (reference sequence). Deletions cut 5 bases from V and 7 bases from J, with 21 bases between. The CDR3 sequence is 17 residues long. As DNA, the CDR3 is TGTGCCAGCAGTCCTAAGGGGTTGGGAACCCCGAATTCACCCCTCCACTTT. This encodes CASSPKGLGTPNSPLHF.

This sequence joins TRBV5-5 and TRBJ2-1; TRBD2 matches at 10 bases. Germline trimming cut 5 bases from V and 7 bases from J; bases unmatched to any gene: 9. Germline-derived CDR1 and CDR2 are SGHKS and YYEKEE (reference sequence). The CDR3 runs 15 residues. CDR3 in amino acids: CASSFVGLAHNEQFF. CDR3 nucleotides: TGTGCCAGCAGTTTCGTGGGACTAGCGCATAATGAGCAGTTCTTC. Full variable domain (outside the CDR3, taken from reference TRBV5-5 and TRBJ2-1): DAGVTQSPTHLIKTRGQQVTLRCSPISGHKSVSWYQQVLGQGPQFIFQYYEKEERGRGNFPDRFSARQFPNYSSELNVNALLLGDSALYLCASSFVGLAHNEQFFGPGTRLTVL.

This chain joins TRBV12-5 and TRBJ2-1; 8 bases are a match to TRBD2. Germline V gives CDR1 LGHNT, CDR2 FRNRAP. V gave up 5 bases and J gave up 0 bases; unmatched junction bases: 3. CDR3 length equals 15 residues. CDR3 nucleotides: TGTGCTAGTGGTCTGAGCGGGAGCTCCTACAATGAGCAGTTCTTC. This gives the protein CASGLSGSSYNEQFF.

The J gene is TRBJ2-7, the V gene TRBV21-1; the table's D call, TRBD2, was not checked against the DNA. TRBV21-1 is marked as a pseudogene. This CDR3 region has 15 residues. DNA of the CDR3: TGTGCCAGCAGCAAACCCCTCGGGACTCCCTACGAGCAGTACTTC. Its translation is CASSKPLGTPYEQYF.

The chain combines TRBV28 with TRBJ2-6, with D tentatively TRBD1 (5 bases). The V gene lost 3 bases and the J gene lost 0 bases, with 6 bases spanning the gap. CDR1 is MDHEN, CDR2 SYDVKM, per germline. The CDR3 loop spans 15 amino acids. CDR3 in DNA: TGTGCCAGCAGTTTCAGGGCCTCTGGGGCCAACGTCCTGACTTTC. Translating gives CASSFRASGANVLTF.

This clone has a single count. V usage is TRBV7-6 and J usage is TRBJ2-3; 11 nucleotides line up with TRBD2. Trimming at V came to 3 bases and at J to 1 base, leaving 18 bases not matched to a gene. Germline V gene lookup returns CDR1 SGHVS and CDR2 FNYEAQ. The CDR3 runs to 21 residues. CDR3 loop: CASSLAVPPFQTSGGTDTQYF. CDR3 nucleotides: TGTGCCAGCAGCTTGGCCGTACCACCTTTTCAGACTAGCGGGGGCACAGATACGCAGTATTTT.

The chain combines TRBV10-3 with TRBJ2-2; D might be TRBD2 (6 bases). Germline CDR1 ENHRY, CDR2 SYGVKD. This CDR3 has 15 residues. Deletions cut 10 bases from V and 0 bases from J, with 15 bases between. CDR3 protein: CATAREQANTGELFF. CDR3 bases: TGTGCCACGGCTCGGGAGCAAGCGAACACCGGGGAGCTGTTTTTT.

This clone appeared a few times. The chain links TRBV11-3 to TRBJ2-7; D remains ambiguous. Trimming removed 1 base at V and 1 base at J, with 2 bases between. The CDR3 contains 12 residues. CDR1 is SGHNT, CDR2 YENEEA, per germline. This CDR3 is CASSLGSYEQYF. The CDR3 DNA is TGTGCCAGCAGCTTAGGATCCTACGAGCAGTACTTC.

The J gene is TRBJ2-1, the V gene TRBV7-2; 13 bases are shared with TRBD2. The CDR3 runs to 18 residues. Germline lookup yields CDR1 SGHTA and CDR2 FQGNSA. Trimming took 7 bases from V and 0 from J; bases not matched to a gene: 9. The CDR3 nucleotides read TGTGCCAGCACTCCGGGACTAGCGGGACTTTTCTCCTACAATGAGCAGTTCTTC. Translated, it gives CASTPGLAGLFSYNEQFF.

The J gene is TRBJ2-1, the V gene TRBV5-1; 7 positions match TRBD1. This CDR3 comprises 14 residues. Germline values: CDR1 SGHRS, CDR2 YFSETQ. V lost 4 bases to trimming and J lost 7 bases; unmatched junction nucleotides: 8. The CDR3 spells CASSPGQSGNEQFF. The CDR3 DNA is TGCGCCAGCAGCCCGGGACAGTCTGGGAATGAGCAGTTCTTC.

The chain has TRBV6-5 and TRBJ1-5; D gene uncertain. The CDR3 is 9 amino acids. The germline CDR1 and CDR2 sequences are MNHEY and SVGAGI. Trimming shortened V by 7 bases and J by 9 bases, and 4 bases separated the two germline ends. The CDR3 DNA is TGTGCCAGCATACCGCCCCAGCATTTT. Its protein is CASIPPQHF.

V and J are TRBV7-9 and TRBJ2-1, with 7 bases matching TRBD2. Germline values: CDR1 SEHNR, CDR2 FQNEAQ (reference sequence). The length of the CDR3 is 13 residues. Trimming took 4 bases from V and 7 from J; bases not matched to a gene: 4. The CDR3 DNA is TGTGCCAGCAGCTGGGGAGGGAGGAATGAGCAGTTCTTC. This translates into CASSWGGRNEQFF. The whole variable domain, remainder taken from reference TRBV7-9 and TRBJ2-1, is DTGVSQNPRHKITKRGQNVTFRCDPISEHNRLYWYRQTLGQGPEFLTYFQNEAQLEKSRLLSDRFSAERPKGSFSTLEIQRTEQGDSAMYLCASSWGGRNEQFFGPGTRLTVL.

J is TRBJ2-4 and V is TRBV30; 10 bases fit TRBD2. Losses at the gene ends were 0 bases for V and 12 bases for J; bases not matched to a gene: 5. Per the germline V gene, CDR1 is GTSNPN and CDR2 is SVGIG (reference sequence). CDR3 length: 13 amino acids. CDR3 amino acids: CAWSVGLAADQYF. DNA for the CDR3: TGTGCCTGGAGTGTCGGACTAGCGGCCGATCAGTACTTC. The full variable domain, rest sourced from reference TRBV30 and TRBJ2-4, is SQTIHQWPATLVQPVGSPLSLECTVEGTSNPNLYWYRQAAGRGLQLLFYSVGIGQISSEVPQNLSASRPQDRQFILSSKKLLLSDSGFYLCAWSVGLAADQYFGAGTRLSVL.

The chain recombines TRBV5-4 with TRBJ1-2, with D possibly being TRBD1 (5 bases). V was cut by 4 bases and J by 2 bases, with 9 bases left in between. In germline, CDR1 is SGHNT, CDR2 YYREEE (reference sequence). The CDR3 length is 13 residues. CDR3 in DNA: TGTGCCAGCAGCCGGGGACGAAACTATGGCTACACCTTC. Its protein product is CASSRGRNYGYTF.

This clone was detected only once. The CDR3 spells CASSPRQGRGEKLFF. In DNA, the CDR3 is TGTGCCAGCTCACCGCGACAGGGCCGGGGGGAAAAACTGTTTTTT. The chain employs TRBV18 and TRBJ1-4; the match to TRBD1 covers 7 bases. The V gene end was trimmed by 3 bases and the J gene end by 8 bases; junction bases not matched to a gene: 9. Germline values: CDR1 KGHSH, CDR2 LQKENI. CDR3 length: 15 amino acids.

This clone was counted a single time. The genes are TRBV29-1 and TRBJ2-2, with TRBD2 matching 8 bases. CDR1 is SQVTM, CDR2 ANQGSEA, per germline. The V and J ends lost 6 bases and 0 bases, in that order; junction bases with no gene match: 3. The CDR3 has 14 residues. The CDR3 sequence is CSVSSGTNTGELFF. DNA of the CDR3: TGCAGCGTAAGTAGCGGGACGAACACCGGGGAGCTGTTTTTT.

The V gene is TRBV6-5, the J gene TRBJ1-5; D may be TRBD1 (6 bases). Trimming removed 5 bases at V and 7 bases at J, with 12 bases between. The germline V gene has CDR1 MNHEY and CDR2 SVGAGI. This CDR3 has 13 residues. Here the CDR3 DNA reads TGTGCCAGCAGTATGCAGGGGAAACAGCCCCAGCATTTT. Protein sequence: CASSMQGKQPQHF.

The V and J genes are TRBV6-6 and TRBJ1-3; tentatively, D is TRBD1 (6 bases). Germline CDR1 MNHNY, CDR2 SVGAGI (reference sequence). The CDR3 runs to 14 residues. Trimming took 6 bases from V and 0 from J, leaving 9 bases between them. CDR3 nucleotide sequence: TGTGCCAGCAGAATGGACAGCTCTGGAAACACCATATATTTT. Translating it yields CASRMDSSGNTIYF.

This clone has only a few counts. The V gene is TRBV5-1, the J gene TRBJ1-5; possibly TRBD1 for D (5 bases). CDR1 is SGHRS and CDR2 is YFSETQ in the germline V gene. V lost 0 bases, J lost 4 bases, and 11 bases lay in between. This CDR3 has 15 amino acids. CDR3 bases: TGCGCCAGCAGCTTGGACCCAGGGAGTAATCAGCCCCAGCATTTT. It specifies CASSLDPGSNQPQHF.

This rearrangement joins TRBV25-1 to TRBJ1-2; tentative D call: TRBD1 (5 bases). Germline V gene data show CDR1 as MGHDK and CDR2 as SYGVNS. The V end was cut by 7 bases, the J end by 4 bases, with 10 bases between. The CDR3 has 12 amino acids. The CDR3 sequence: CASKGIFYGYTF. The CDR3 DNA follows: TGTGCCAGCAAGGGGATTTTCTATGGCTACACCTTC.

J is TRBJ1-2 and V is TRBV19; D is uncertain. There are 14 residues in the CDR3. In germline, CDR1 is LNHDA, CDR2 SQIVND (reference sequence). V shed 6 bases and J shed 1 base, with 12 bases lying between them. DNA of the CDR3: TGTGCCAGTAGCCCTGACGGTCATAACTATGGCTACACCTTC. Its protein product is CASSPDGHNYGYTF.

This clone was recorded once. The chain employs TRBV27 and TRBJ2-5; TRBD2 is a possible D gene (5 bases). The ends were cut back, 7 bases at V and 5 bases at J, with 17 bases in the middle. Germline assignment: CDR1 MNHEY and CDR2 SMNVEV (reference sequence). CDR3 length: 14 amino acids. The CDR3 region has the DNA TGTGCCAGCAAACCCCCCGGACGGGGTGAGACCCAGTACTTC. This codes for CASKPPGRGETQYF.

This chain uses TRBV19 with TRBJ2-3, with 9 bases lining up with TRBD1. CDR3 size: 15 residues. V lost 2 bases and J lost 6; bases outside the gene matches: 6. The germline gives CDR1 LNHDA, CDR2 SQIVND (reference sequence). As DNA, the CDR3 is TGTGCCAGTAGTATAAGTAACAGGGGGCCGGATACGCAGTATTTT. It translates to CASSISNRGPDTQYF.

V and J are TRBV7-9 and TRBJ2-3; D not resolved. CDR1 SEHNR and CDR2 FQNEAQ come from the germline V gene (reference sequence). This CDR3 has 13 amino acids. Trimming pared 1 base from V and 4 bases from J, leaving 6 bases between. CDR3 amino acids: CASSLVGADTQYF. In nucleotides, the CDR3 is TGTGCCAGCAGCTTAGTCGGAGCAGATACGCAGTATTTT.

This clone occurred a few times. The chain links TRBV5-1 to TRBJ2-2; D may be TRBD1 (5 bases). Germline V gene lookup returns CDR1 SGHRS and CDR2 YFSETQ. Trimming took 0 bases from V and 0 from J, leaving 6 bases between them. This CDR3 comprises 15 residues. CDR3 in DNA: TGCGCCAGCAGCTTGGAGACAGCGAACACCGGGGAGCTGTTTTTT. Amino acids: CASSLETANTGELFF.